This T cell receptor beta chain was obtained from a study of T cell changes during pregnancy in multiple sclerosis. Assay used: immunoSEQ multiplex PCR; TCRdb lists only in-frame clones, some missing. Among around 36,000 clones, roughly 90% were seen once, and the ten largest hold more than 7%. CDR1 and CDR2 (germline): MNHEY, SMNVEV (reference sequence). Trimming took 4 bases from V and 5 from J; bases not matched to a gene: 2. The length of the CDR3 is 14 residues. The source is a female donor with multiple sclerosis, enrolled in a pregnancy study. The chain joins TRBV27 to TRBJ2-5; TRBD2 agrees at 12 bases. This specimen consisted of CD8+ T cells from peripheral blood mononuclear cells, obtained before pregnancy. Here the CDR3 reads CASSYLAGGETQYF. The CDR3 region has the DNA TGTGCCAGCAGTTACCTAGCGGGAGGGGAGACCCAGTACTTC.